The 17 T cell receptor beta chains below come from one sample, sequenced in a study of molecular identifiers for immune sequencing clone quantification. TCRdb redid the calling of the PCR reads with MiXCR, one entry per CDR3 protein. This table has some 590,000 distinct CDR3 sequences, approximately 24% appearing once. Sequenced sample: naive CD8+ T cells from blood, with Jurkat cell RNA spiked in. The subset denotes: FACS-sorted CD8+CD4-CCR7+CD45RA+ naive T cells. The receptors originated from a human donor in good health. Some libraries in this study had Jurkat cell RNA spiked in.

This clonotype was observed many times. This chain links TRBV29-1 with TRBJ2-3, with TRBD2 as a possible D gene (7 bases). CDR1 is SQVTM and CDR2 is ANQGSEA in the germline V gene. The CDR3 totals 16 residues. Trimming pared 1 base from V and 2 bases from J, leaving 16 bases between. The CDR3 sequence is CSVEGWGGKYTDTQYF. CDR3 sequence (DNA): TGCAGCGTTGAAGGTTGGGGGGGCAAGTACACAGATACGCAGTATTTT.

This clonotype occurred many times. The chain couples TRBV12-3 or TRBV12-4 to TRBJ2-5; 7 bases align to TRBD1. The CDR3 totals 15 residues. Trimming cost V 3 bases and J 1 base; bases outside gene matches: 5. The CDR3 reads CASSFLGQAQETQYF. In DNA form, the CDR3 reads TGTGCCAGCAGTTTTCTTGGACAGGCCCAAGAGACCCAGTACTTC.

Ten or more counts support this clonotype. The rearrangement joins TRBV4-3 to TRBJ2-3; 7 bases agree with TRBD1. V lost 1 base and J lost 8; bases outside the gene matches: 12. The germline V gene has CDR1 LGHNA and CDR2 YSLEER. This CDR3 is built from 16 residues. CDR3: CASSQANRDSEGTQYF. The CDR3 DNA is TGCGCCAGCAGCCAAGCTAACCGGGACAGTGAGGGTACGCAGTATTTT.

The chain employs TRBV6-5 and TRBJ2-7; TRBD1 is a possible D gene (5 bases). V lost 8 bases and J 2 bases, leaving 19 bases between the germline ends. Germline values: CDR1 MNHEY, CDR2 SVGAGI. This CDR3 is 15 amino acids long. The CDR3 DNA is TGTGCCAGCGGTTGCTCAGGGCTGGGTACCTACGAGCAGTACTTC. It specifies CASGCSGLGTYEQYF.

This clonotype came up a few times. The CDR3 sequence: CASSFLLASEQYF. In DNA, the CDR3 is TGTGCCAGCAGCTTCCTCCTAGCGAGCGAGCAGTACTTC. This chain connects TRBV11-2 to TRBJ2-7; D may be TRBD2 (6 bases). The CDR3 is 13 residues long. Trimming cost V 3 bases and J 6 bases, with 12 bases left between them. CDR1 and CDR2 from the germline V gene are SGHAT and FQNNGV.

J is TRBJ2-1 and V is TRBV27; D unclear. The V gene lost 6 bases and the J gene lost 1 base, with 7 bases spanning the gap. The CDR3 is 13 residues long. Germline V gene lookup returns CDR1 MNHEY and CDR2 SMNVEV (reference sequence). This CDR3 is CASRDGSYNEQFF. In nucleotides, the CDR3 is TGTGCCAGCAGGGACGGATCCTACAATGAGCAGTTCTTC.

With regard to this clonotype: This may be a read error, as it is one base from a much larger clone. V is TRBV28 and J is TRBJ2-3, with D tentatively TRBD2 (5 bases). CDR1 and CDR2 (germline): MDHEN, SYDVKM. The CDR3 loop spans 12 amino acids. The CDR3 region is CAGSIRGDTQYF. The DNA for the CDR3 is TGTGCCGGCAGTATCCGGGGAGATACGCAGTATTTT. Together with reference TRBV28 and TRBJ2-3, the CDR3 gives the full variable domain: DVKVTQSSRYLVKRTGEKVFLECVQDMDHENMFWYRQDPGLGLRLIYFSYDVKMKEKGDIPEGYSVSREKKERFSLILESASTNQTSMYLCAGSIRGDTQYFGPGTRLTVL.

This chain links TRBV4-1 with TRBJ2-5, with TRBD2 matching over 9 bases. The V gene end was trimmed by 11 bases and the J gene end by 5 bases; junction bases not matched to a gene: 12. The germline gives CDR1 MGHRA, CDR2 YSYEKL. CDR3 length equals 14 residues. The CDR3: CAWRGRAADETQYF. CDR3 DNA: TGCGCCTGGCGCGGGAGGGCCGCCGATGAGACCCAGTACTTC.

The gene calls are TRBV28 and TRBJ2-4; 7 nucleotides agree with TRBD1. This CDR3 is 14 amino acids long. After removal of 3 bases from V and 5 bases from J, the junction contained 4 bases not matched to a gene. Per the germline V gene, CDR1 is MDHEN and CDR2 is SYDVKM. As DNA, the CDR3 is TGTGCCAGCAGTTTTAGGGGGCTAGAAAACATTCAGTACTTC. Amino acid sequence: CASSFRGLENIQYF.

Concerning this clonotype itself: A read error may explain this, as a much larger clone is one base away. The CDR3 does not close with the conserved phenylalanine or tryptophan, likely indicating a read error. The chain carries TRBV28 and TRBJ2-7, with D tentatively TRBD1 or TRBD2 (6 bases each). This CDR3 spans 16 amino acids. Germline V gives CDR1 MDHEN, CDR2 SYDVKM. V was shortened by 3 bases and J by 1 base, with 16 bases between the two germline ends. The CDR3 here is CASSFRPDSGSYEQYS. The CDR3 DNA sequence: TGTGCCAGCAGTTTCCGTCCGGACAGCGGGTCCTACGAGCAGTACTCC.

The CDR3 DNA follows: TGTGCCCGCCGCTGGGGGACTAAAAGGGGAACTGACACTGAAGCTTTCTTT. Its protein product is CARRWGTKRGTDTEAFF. The chain joins TRBV12-3 or TRBV12-4 to TRBJ1-1, with a possible D match to TRBD1 (5 bases). Trimming removed 11 bases at V and 3 bases at J, with 28 bases between. This CDR3 has 17 residues.

This clonotype was recorded at least ten times. The gene calls are TRBV7-9 and TRBJ2-2; D unresolved. CDR1 and CDR2 from the germline V gene are SEHNR and FQNEAQ (reference sequence). The CDR3 sequence is 14 residues long. Trimming stripped 5 bases from V and 7 bases from J, with 14 bases between. The CDR3 is CASSHSIQFGELFF. DNA for the CDR3: TGTGCCAGCAGCCACTCAATACAGTTCGGGGAGCTGTTTTTT.

The V call is TRBV9, the J call TRBJ2-7; tentative D call: TRBD1 (6 bases). This CDR3 is 14 amino acids long. Trimming took 5 bases from V and 2 from J, leaving 14 bases between them. Germline V lookup: CDR1 SGDLS, CDR2 YYNGEE. CDR3 nucleotide sequence: TGTGCCAGCAGTACTACAGGGAACCCCTACGAGCAGTACTTC. Protein product: CASSTTGNPYEQYF.

This clonotype was observed a few times. V usage is TRBV7-9 and J usage is TRBJ1-3, with no clear D. CDR3 length: 14 amino acids. The germline CDR1 and CDR2 sequences are SEHNR and FQNEAQ (reference sequence). With 2 bases removed from V and 3 bases from J, the gap between germline ends came to 8 bases. CDR3: CASSLLVDGNTIYF. CDR3 nucleotides: TGTGCCAGCAGCTTATTGGTGGATGGAAACACCATATATTTT.

This chain connects TRBV28 to TRBJ2-5; 9 nucleotides align to TRBD1. CDR1 and CDR2 (germline): MDHEN, SYDVKM. The CDR3 loop spans 15 amino acids. V shed 2 bases, J shed 5 bases, and the junction held 6 bases outside the gene matches. Here the CDR3 DNA reads TGTGCCAGCAGTTTACTTCGGGACAGGGAGGAGACCCAGTACTTC. It codes for CASSLLRDREETQYF.

This clonotype showed up many times. The chain couples TRBV4-3 to TRBJ2-7; 9 nucleotides line up with TRBD1. V lost 0 bases, J lost 2 bases, and 2 bases stayed unmatched. The CDR3 runs to 15 residues. Germline values: CDR1 LGHNA, CDR2 YSLEER. In DNA, the CDR3 is TGCGCCAGCAGCCAAGACGGGACAGGGCCCTACGAGCAGTACTTC. This gives the protein CASSQDGTGPYEQYF.

This clonotype was seen a single time. A much larger clone lies a single base off, so this may be a read error. The rearrangement joins TRBV28 to TRBJ2-3; TRBD2 aligns across 10 bases. The CDR3 covers 18 residues. Germline trimming cut 7 bases from V and 6 bases from J; bases unmatched to any gene: 19. CDR1 and CDR2 from the germline V gene are MDHEN and SYDVKM. This CDR3 is CASNFLAGEVQESDTQYF. The CDR3, as DNA: TGTGCCAGCAATTTTCTAGCGGGAGAGGTTCAGGAAAGTGATACGCAGTATTTT. The whole variable domain, filled in from reference TRBV28 and TRBJ2-3, reads DVKVTQSSRYLVKRTGEKVFLECVQDMDHENMFWYRQDPGLGLRLIYFSYDVKMKEKGDIPEGYSVSREKKERFSLILESASTNQTSMYLCASNFLAGEVQESDTQYFGPGTRLTVL.